This TCR beta chain was obtained from a study of T cell responses to AZD1222 COVID-19 vaccine. Overall study results and limits: Researchers took repertoire samples only after the peak T cell response had come. Unmutated variant regions are reportedly the target of nearly half of TCRs that are spike-specific.

As regards this clone: What it recognizes is unknown.

Clones were sequenced by immunoSEQ multiplex PCR, and TCRdb holds only the in-frame ones, with some missing. The sample contains approximately 140,000 clones, about 91% of which appear only once. CDR1 is SGDLS and CDR2 is YYNGEE in the germline V gene. The V end was cut by 0 bases, the J end by 6 bases, with 15 bases between. CDR3 size: 16 residues. The rearrangement uses TRBV9 and TRBJ2-2, with D possibly being TRBD2 (7 bases). This sample comprised peripheral blood, obtained 28 days after the second AZD1222 dose. This TCR came from an adult who received the AZD1222 COVID-19 vaccine. The CDR3 region has the DNA TGTGCCAGCAGCGTAGAGTCAACAGGGAGGGCCGGGGAGCTGTTTTTT. Its translation: CASSVESTGRAGELFF. The variable domain in full, with the rest retrieved from reference TRBV9 and TRBJ2-2, is DSGVTQTPKHLITATGQRVTLRCSPRSGDLSVYWYQQSLDQGLQFLIQYYNGEERAKGNILERFSAQQFPDLHSELNLSSLELGDSALYFCASSVESTGRAGELFFGEGSRLTVL.